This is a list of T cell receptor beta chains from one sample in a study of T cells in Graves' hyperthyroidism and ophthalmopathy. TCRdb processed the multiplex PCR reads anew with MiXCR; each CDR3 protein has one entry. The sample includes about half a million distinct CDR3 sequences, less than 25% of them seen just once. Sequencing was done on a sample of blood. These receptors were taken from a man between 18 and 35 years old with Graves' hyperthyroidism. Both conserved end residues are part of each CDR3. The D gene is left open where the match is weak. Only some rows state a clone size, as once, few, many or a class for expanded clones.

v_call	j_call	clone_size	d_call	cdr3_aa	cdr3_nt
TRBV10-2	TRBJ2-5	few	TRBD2	CASRNPSGRLQETQYF	TGCGCCAGCAGGAACCCTAGCGGGCGGTTACAAGAGACCCAGTACTTC
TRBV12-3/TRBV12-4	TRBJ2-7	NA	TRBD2	CASSLAGLAPYEQYF	TGTGCCAGCAGTTTAGCGGGACTAGCGCCATACGAGCAGTACTTC
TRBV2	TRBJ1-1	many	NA	CASSDGGGNTEAFF	TGTGCCAGCAGTGACGGGGGGGGGAACACTGAAGCTTTCTTT
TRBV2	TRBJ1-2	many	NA	CAFIREGYTF	TGTGCCTTCATCCGGGAAGGCTACACCTTC
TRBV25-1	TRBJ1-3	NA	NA	CASSDWERTGGNTIYF	TGTGCCAGCAGTGATTGGGAGAGAACAGGTGGAAACACCATATATTTT
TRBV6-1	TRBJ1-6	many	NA	CASQGSSYNSPLHF	TGTGCCAGCCAGGGGAGCTCCTATAATTCACCCCTCCACTTT
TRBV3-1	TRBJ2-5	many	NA	CASSQDMDAADFQETQYF	TGTGCCAGCAGCCAGGATATGGATGCGGCGGACTTCCAAGAGACCCAGTACTTC
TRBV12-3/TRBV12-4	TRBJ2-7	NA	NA	CASSLGGRGYDQYF	TGTGCCAGCAGTTTAGGCGGCAGGGGCTACGATCAGTACTTC
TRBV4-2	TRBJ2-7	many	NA	CASSQGAAGPSGEQYF	TGTGCCAGCAGCCAAGGGGCAGCAGGCCCCAGTGGTGAGCAGTACTTC
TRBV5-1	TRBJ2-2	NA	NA	CASSSWTVNTGELFF	TGCGCCAGCAGCTCCTGGACAGTCAACACCGGGGAGCTGTTTTTT
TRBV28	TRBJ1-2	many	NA	CASSSLGGYTF	TGTGCCAGCAGTTCCCTGGGTGGCTACACCTTC
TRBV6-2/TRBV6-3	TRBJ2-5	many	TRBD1	CASSYLNHGTAYQETQYF	TGTGCCAGCAGTTACCTAAACCACGGGACAGCGTACCAAGAGACCCAGTACTTC
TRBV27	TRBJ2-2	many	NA	CASSFKRANTGELFF	TGTGCCAGCAGTTTTAAAAGGGCGAACACCGGGGAGCTGTTTTTT
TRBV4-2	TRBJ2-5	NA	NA	CASSQAIRQNQETQYF	TGTGCCAGCAGCCAAGCCATCAGACAGAACCAAGAGACCCAGTACTTC
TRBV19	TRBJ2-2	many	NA	CASSITGSTGELFF	TGTGCCAGTAGTATTACAGGGAGCACCGGGGAGCTGTTTTTT
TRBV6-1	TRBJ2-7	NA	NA	CASSVTGYEQYF	TGTGCCAGCAGTGTGACAGGTTACGAGCAGTACTTC
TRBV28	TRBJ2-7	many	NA	CASSRTPSYEQYF	TGTGCCAGCAGTAGGACACCCTCCTACGAGCAGTACTTC
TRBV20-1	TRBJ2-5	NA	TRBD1	CSARGTGGAGETQYF	TGCAGTGCTAGAGGGACAGGGGGCGCGGGAGAGACCCAGTACTTC
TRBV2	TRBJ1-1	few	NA	CASISWISNTEAFF	TGTGCCAGCATTTCCTGGATTTCTAACACTGAAGCTTTCTTT
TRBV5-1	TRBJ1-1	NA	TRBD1	CASSLMDREYEAFF	TGCGCCAGCAGCCTGATGGACAGGGAATATGAAGCTTTCTTT
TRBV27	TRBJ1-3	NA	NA	CVSSLGRTGNTIYF	TGTGTCAGCAGTTTGGGGAGGACTGGAAACACCATATATTTT
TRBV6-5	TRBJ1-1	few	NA	CASSYSRGYDTEAFF	TGTGCCAGCAGTTACTCGCGAGGGTATGACACTGAAGCTTTCTTT
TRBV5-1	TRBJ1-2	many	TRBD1	CASSSWTGEHGYTF	TGCGCCAGCAGCTCATGGACAGGGGAACATGGCTACACCTTC
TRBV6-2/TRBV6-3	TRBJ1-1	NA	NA	CASSYSSLTWGSRAEAFF	TGTGCCAGCAGTTACTCGTCCCTTACGTGGGGCTCCAGGGCTGAAGCTTTCTTT
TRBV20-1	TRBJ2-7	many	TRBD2	CSAASGGVHEQYF	TGCAGTGCGGCTAGCGGGGGGGTCCACGAGCAGTACTTC
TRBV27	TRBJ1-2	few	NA	CASSFAPGGSGGYTF	TGTGCCAGCAGTTTCGCCCCCGGGGGTTCGGGGGGCTACACCTTC
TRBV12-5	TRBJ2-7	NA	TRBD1	CASVGQGSYEQYF	TGTGCTAGTGTTGGACAGGGGTCCTACGAGCAGTACTTC
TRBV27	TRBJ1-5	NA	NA	CASSSTNNQPQHF	TGTGCCAGCAGTTCTACCAACAATCAGCCCCAGCATTTT
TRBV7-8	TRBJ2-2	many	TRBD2	CASSSREGPANTGELFF	TGTGCCAGCAGCTCCAGGGAGGGCCCCGCGAACACCGGGGAGCTGTTTTTT
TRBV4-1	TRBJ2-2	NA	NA	CASSQENTGPNTGELFF	TGCGCCAGCAGCCAAGAAAATACAGGCCCGAACACCGGGGAGCTGTTTTTT
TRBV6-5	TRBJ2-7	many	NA	CASSYLGGDEQYF	TGTGCCAGCAGTTACTTAGGGGGAGACGAGCAGTACTTC